This T cell receptor (beta chain) was identified during a study of shared clonotypes between healthy human individuals. About the research overall: Donors had three CD4 naive, three CD4 memory, two CD8 naive and one CD8 memory plate apiece. Study-level findings and limits: Sampling was confined to blood; repertoires within tissues likely differ.

Data came from immunoSEQ multiplex PCR; TCRdb stores just in-frame clones and leaves some out. The table records roughly 590,000 clones, nearly 97% of them present only once. In regard to this clone: Antigen: not known.

Naive CD8 cells comprised CD45RO-negative, CCR7-positively selected cells, excluding terminally differentiated effector memory CD45RA+ cells. Healthy HIV-negative adults without recent acute infections or vaccinations served as donors. CDR3 length: 14 amino acids. Germline V gene sequence: CDR1 SGDLS, CDR2 YYNGEE. Trimming cost V 0 bases and J 5 bases; bases outside gene matches: 2. The TCR sequence derives from a woman aged 30 to 39 in good health. The sequenced sample was naive CD8+ T cells sorted from blood. The rearrangement joins TRBV9 to TRBJ2-7; TRBD2 agrees at 10 bases. CDR3 sequence: CASSVGLAGHEQYF. For the CDR3, the DNA is TGTGCCAGCAGCGTAGGACTAGCGGGCCACGAGCAGTACTTC.